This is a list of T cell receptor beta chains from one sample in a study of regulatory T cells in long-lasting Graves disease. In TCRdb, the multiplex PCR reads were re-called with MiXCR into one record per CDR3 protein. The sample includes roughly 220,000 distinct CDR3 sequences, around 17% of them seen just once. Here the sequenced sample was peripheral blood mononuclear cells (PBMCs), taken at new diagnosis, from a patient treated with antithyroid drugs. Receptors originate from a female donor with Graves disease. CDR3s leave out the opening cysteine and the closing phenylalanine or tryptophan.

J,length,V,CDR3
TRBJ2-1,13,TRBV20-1,SATTSESSYNEQF
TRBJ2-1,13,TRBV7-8,ASSSKWTGGYEQF
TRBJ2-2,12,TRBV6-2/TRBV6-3,ASRSTMGHGELF
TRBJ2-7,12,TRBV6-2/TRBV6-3,ASSYSTNSYEQY
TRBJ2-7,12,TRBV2,ASSPTDGPYEQY
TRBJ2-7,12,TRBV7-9,ASSSGTGGVEQY
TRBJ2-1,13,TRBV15,ATSRKGQGAYEQF
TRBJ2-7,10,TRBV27,ASSYVGREQY
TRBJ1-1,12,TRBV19,ASSIGQTKLGAF
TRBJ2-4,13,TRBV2,ASARRGSVTNIQY
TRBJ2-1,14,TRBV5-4,ASSRYSGRVRDEQF
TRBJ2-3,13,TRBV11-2,ASSLAGISTDTQY
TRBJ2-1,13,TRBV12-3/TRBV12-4,ASSFGLAGNNEQF
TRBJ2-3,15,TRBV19,ASSPRWGGINTDTQY
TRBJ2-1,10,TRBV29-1,SAQTSGRGQF
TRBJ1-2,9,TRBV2,ASTANYGYT
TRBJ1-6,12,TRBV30,AWSVGRGYSPLH
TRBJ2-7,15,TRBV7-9,ASSFGFRDRGEYEQY
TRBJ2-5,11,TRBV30,AWSVRGGETQY
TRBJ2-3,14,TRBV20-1,SARPGAGRSTDTQY
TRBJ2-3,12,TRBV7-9,ASTAPQGTDTQY
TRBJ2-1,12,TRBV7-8,ASSFGLAMDEQF
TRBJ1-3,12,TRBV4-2,ASSQGTGGNTIY
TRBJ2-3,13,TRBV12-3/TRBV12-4,ASSFPSGNTDTQY
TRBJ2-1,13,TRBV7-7,ASSEGTSGNNEQF
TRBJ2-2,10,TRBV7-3,ASSAGWGELF
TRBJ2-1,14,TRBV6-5,ASSYGGGSSYNEQF
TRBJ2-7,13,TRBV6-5,ASSYFPSGSYEQY
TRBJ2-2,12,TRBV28,ASVRGGNTGELF
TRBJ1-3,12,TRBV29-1,SVARDTAGNTIY
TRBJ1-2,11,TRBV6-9,ASSYAGAYGYT
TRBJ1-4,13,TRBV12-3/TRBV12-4,ASSFQVGGGEKLF
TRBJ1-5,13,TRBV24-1,ATSDLTGADQPQH
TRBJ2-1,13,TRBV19,ASSPILRHYNEQF
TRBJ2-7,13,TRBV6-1,ASSPGTGELYEQY
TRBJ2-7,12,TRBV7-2,ASSSTGVDYEQY
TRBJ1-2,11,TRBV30,AWSRGRGYGYT
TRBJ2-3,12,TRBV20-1,SAQKSGSTDTQY
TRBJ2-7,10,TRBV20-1,SARDSSYEQY
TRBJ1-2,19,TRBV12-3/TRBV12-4,ASSFWTGLFRLELARYGYT
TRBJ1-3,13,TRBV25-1,ASSRPGFSGNTIY
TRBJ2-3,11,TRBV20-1,SARDPGQGLGY